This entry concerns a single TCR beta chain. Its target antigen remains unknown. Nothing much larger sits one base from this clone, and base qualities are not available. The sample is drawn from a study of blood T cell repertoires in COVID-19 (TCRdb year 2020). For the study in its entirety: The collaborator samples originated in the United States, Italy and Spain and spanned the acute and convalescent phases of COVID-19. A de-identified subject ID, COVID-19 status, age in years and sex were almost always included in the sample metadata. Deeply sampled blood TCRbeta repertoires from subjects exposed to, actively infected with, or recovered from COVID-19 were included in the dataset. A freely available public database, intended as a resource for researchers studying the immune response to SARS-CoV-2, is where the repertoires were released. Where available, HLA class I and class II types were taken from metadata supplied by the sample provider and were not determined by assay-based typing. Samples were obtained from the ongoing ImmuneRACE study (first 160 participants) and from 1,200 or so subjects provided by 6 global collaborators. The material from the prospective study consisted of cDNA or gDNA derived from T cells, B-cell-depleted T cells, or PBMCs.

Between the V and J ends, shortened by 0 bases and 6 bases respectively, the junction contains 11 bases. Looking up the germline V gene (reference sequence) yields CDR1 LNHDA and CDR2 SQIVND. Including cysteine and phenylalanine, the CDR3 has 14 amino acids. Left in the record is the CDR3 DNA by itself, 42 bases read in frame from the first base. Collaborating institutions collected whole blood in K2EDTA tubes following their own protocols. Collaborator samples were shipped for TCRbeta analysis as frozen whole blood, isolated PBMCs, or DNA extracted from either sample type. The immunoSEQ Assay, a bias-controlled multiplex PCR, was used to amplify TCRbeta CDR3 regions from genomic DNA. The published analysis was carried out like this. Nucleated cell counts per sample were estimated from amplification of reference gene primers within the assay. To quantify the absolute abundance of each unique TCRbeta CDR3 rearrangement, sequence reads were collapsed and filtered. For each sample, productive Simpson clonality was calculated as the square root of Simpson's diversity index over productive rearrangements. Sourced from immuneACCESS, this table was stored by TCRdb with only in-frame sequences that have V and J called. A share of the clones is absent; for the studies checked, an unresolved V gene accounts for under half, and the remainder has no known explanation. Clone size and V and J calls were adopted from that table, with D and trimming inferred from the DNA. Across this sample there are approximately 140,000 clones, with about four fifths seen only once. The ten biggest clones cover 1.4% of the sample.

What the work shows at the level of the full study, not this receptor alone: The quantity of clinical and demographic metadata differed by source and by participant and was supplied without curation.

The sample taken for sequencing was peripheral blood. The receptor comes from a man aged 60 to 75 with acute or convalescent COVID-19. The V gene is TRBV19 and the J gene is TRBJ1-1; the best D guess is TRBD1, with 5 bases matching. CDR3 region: CASSIDTGLAEAFF. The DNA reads TGTGCCAGTAGTATAGATACGGGACTAGCTGAAGCTTTCTTT.